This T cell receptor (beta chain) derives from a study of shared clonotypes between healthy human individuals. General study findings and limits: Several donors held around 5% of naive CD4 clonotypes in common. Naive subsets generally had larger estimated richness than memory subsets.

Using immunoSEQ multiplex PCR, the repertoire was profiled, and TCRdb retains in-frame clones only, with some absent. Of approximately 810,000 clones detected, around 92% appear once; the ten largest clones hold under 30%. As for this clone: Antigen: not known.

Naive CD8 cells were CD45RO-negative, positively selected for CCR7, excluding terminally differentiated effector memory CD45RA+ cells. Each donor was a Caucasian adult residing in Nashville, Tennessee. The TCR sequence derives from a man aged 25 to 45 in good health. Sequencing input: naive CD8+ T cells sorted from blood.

The CDR3 reads CASSRGSGNTIYF. In DNA, the CDR3 is TGTGCCAGCTCTAGGGGATCTGGAAACACCATATATTTT. The rearrangement joins TRBV13 to TRBJ1-3; possibly TRBD1 for D (5 bases). The CDR3 runs to 13 residues. Deletions cut 8 bases from V and 1 base from J, with 9 bases between. From germline, CDR1 is PRHDT and CDR2 FYEKMQ (reference sequence). Drawing the rest from reference TRBV13 and TRBJ1-3, the complete variable domain is AAGVIQSPRHLIKEKRETATLKCYPIPRHDTVYWYQQGPGQDPQFLISFYEKMQSDKGSIPDRFSAQQFSDYHSELNMSSLELGDSALYFCASSRGSGNTIYFGEGSWLTVV.